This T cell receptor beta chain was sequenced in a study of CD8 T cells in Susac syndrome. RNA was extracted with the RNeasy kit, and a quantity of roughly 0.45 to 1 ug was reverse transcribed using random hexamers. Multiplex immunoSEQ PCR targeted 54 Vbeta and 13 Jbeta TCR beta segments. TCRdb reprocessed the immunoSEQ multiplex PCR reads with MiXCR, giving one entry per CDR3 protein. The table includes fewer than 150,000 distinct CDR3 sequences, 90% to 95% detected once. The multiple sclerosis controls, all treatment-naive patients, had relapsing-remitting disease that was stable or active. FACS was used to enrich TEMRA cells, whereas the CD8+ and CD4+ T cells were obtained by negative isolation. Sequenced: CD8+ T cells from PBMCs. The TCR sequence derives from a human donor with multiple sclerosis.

CDR3 in amino acids: CASSPMGAPETQYF. CDR3 sequence (DNA): TGCGCCAGCAGCCCGATGGGGGCCCCGGAGACCCAGTACTTC. This chain links TRBV5-1 with TRBJ2-5, with D possibly matching TRBD1 (6 bases). Trimming shortened V by 4 bases and J by 5 bases, and 15 bases separated the two germline ends. From germline, CDR1 is SGHRS and CDR2 YFSETQ. The CDR3 extends over 14 amino acids. The full variable domain, with the rest looked up from reference TRBV5-1 and TRBJ2-5, is KAGVTQTPRYLIKTRGQQVTLSCSPISGHRSVSWYQQTPGQGLQFLFEYFSETQRNKGNFPGRFSGRQFSNSRSEMNVSTLELGDSALYLCASSPMGAPETQYFGPGTRLLVL.